This T cell receptor beta chain is from a study of shared clonotypes between healthy human individuals (TCRdb year 2020). About the study as a whole: A few men and two women, aged 18 to 49 years, made up the cohort. The study deeply sequenced blood TCR repertoires of about 5 healthy adults to estimate repertoire size and the extent of clonotype sharing between individuals. Between about 0.85 and 8.9 billion PBMCs per donor were obtained by leukapheresis. Libraries were prepared and TCR repertoires were sequenced by different laboratories using diverse techniques, in order to increase sequencing depth and limit assay-specific biases.

The donors were healthy, HIV-negative adults who had no recently reported acute infections or vaccinations. Every donor was a Caucasian adult living in Nashville, Tennessee, USA. For unsorted samples, around 90 million PBMCs were counted, and genomic DNA was extracted using the QIAamp DNA Blood Mini kit. Blood was obtained by leukapheresis, after which PBMCs were separated by Ficoll-Histopaque density gradient centrifugation and cryopreserved in liquid nitrogen vapor phase. As for this clone: It has no known antigen specificity. No base quality values were provided; no much bigger clone lies one nucleotide off.

TCR CDR3 regions were amplified from genomic DNA by multiplex PCR using the deep immunoSEQ assay. For each cell subset, the extracted genomic DNA was distributed evenly across all wells of several immunoSEQ 96-well plates, and each plate served as one replicate. For unsorted PBMC, approximately 290 ng genomic DNA, equal to 30,000 or so T cell genomes, was loaded into each replicate PCR. Unsorted PBMC genomic DNA was sequenced across ten immunoSEQ deep assay plates. Purified libraries were quantified with a Qubit 3.0 fluorometer, sized on a Bioanalyzer 2100, and re-quantified with the KAPA Library Quantification kit. A separate single-read 150-cycle Illumina NextSeq 550 flow cell was used to sequence each immunoSEQ 96-well plate. In the source study's methods: The immunoSEQ output contained only junctional sequences without quality scores, so filtering could not match that applied to full-length reads. Sequences were annotated with PyIR, a Python wrapper for IgBLAST v1.9, and V/J genes and CDR3 were assigned using IMGT germline references. Reads were removed for weak V/J assignments (E-value above 1e-6), missing CDR3, stop codons, out-of-frame junctions, or ambiguous translated residues. A V3J clonotype was defined by an identical inferred V gene, J gene, and CDR3 amino acid sequence. To compute the percentage overlap between repertoires, the number of shared unique clonotypes was divided by the size of the smaller repertoire. RTK rarefaction, the Chao1 estimator, and Recon v2.1 estimates of unobserved clonotypes were used to assess repertoire richness. Sourced from immuneACCESS, this table was stored by TCRdb with only in-frame sequences that have V and J called. A share of the clones is absent; for the studies checked, an unresolved V gene accounts for under half, and the remainder has no known explanation. V and J calls and clone size are those listed in that table; D and trimming were worked out from the DNA. The table for this sample lists 400,000 to 550,000 clones; about 80% of them were counted only once. Roughly 12% of the sample is held by the ten biggest clonotypes.

The research as a whole found: Because the study included a small number of donors, the genetic and exposure-history diversity represented was limited. Pairwise subsampling led to the expectation that sequencing depth would affect the degree of clonotype sharing among donors. Sampling was restricted to blood, and TCR repertoires in tissues likely differ from the TCR repertoires found in blood.

Taken from the germline V gene (reference sequence), the CDR1 and CDR2 loops are SGHNT and YYREEE. V lost 3 bases and J lost 2 bases; the stretch between them is 9 bases long. The CDR3 holds 15 amino acids from the cysteine to the phenylalanine. Only CDR3 DNA remains: 45 bases, in frame from the first base. This TCR came from a woman in her thirties or forties in good health. Some clones in this sample may be carry-over from other donors' samples. The V gene is TRBV5-4 and the J gene is TRBJ2-6, with TRBD1 tentatively as D gene (5 bases match). Sequencing was done on a sample of PBMCs. CDR3 loop: CASSSGIPGANVLTF. The nucleotide sequence is TGTGCCAGCAGCTCAGGGATCCCTGGGGCCAACGTCCTGACTTTC. The full variable domain, with segments outside the CDR3 supplied by the reference TRBV5-4 and TRBJ2-6 proteins, appears as ETGVTQSPTHLIKTRGQQVTLRCSSQSGHNTVSWYQQALGQGPQFIFQYYREEENGRGNFPPRFSGLQFPNYSSELNVNALELDDSALYLCASSSGIPGANVLTFGAGSRLTVL.